Below are 7 T cell receptor beta chains sequenced from a single sample in a study of response to subunit inactivated influenza vaccine. From the RT-PCR reads, TCRdb called clonotypes with MiXCR, one entry per CDR3 protein. The sample has about 310,000 distinct CDR3 sequences, about a fifth seen once. The sequencing here drew on PBMCs from blood, taken roughly 20 months after vaccination. These receptors all stem from a man in his fifties or sixties who received an inactivated influenza vaccine.

The sample holds many counts of this clonotype. The gene calls are TRBV7-9 and TRBJ1-4; a possible D gene is TRBD1 (5 bases). The CDR3 has 15 residues. Germline CDR1 is SEHNR and CDR2 is FQNEAQ (reference sequence). The V gene lost 1 base and the J gene lost 8 bases, with 14 bases spanning the gap. CDR3 sequence (DNA): TGTGCCAGCAGCTTAGAGGGACCAAACCGGGAAAAACTGTTTTTT. Its translation is CASSLEGPNREKLFF.

This clonotype turned up a few times. The chain combines TRBV14 with TRBJ2-1; 8 bases agree with TRBD1. The length of the CDR3 is 15 residues. After removal of 5 bases from V and 9 bases from J, the junction contained 12 bases not matched to a gene. Germline V gene data show CDR1 as SGHDN and CDR2 as FVKESK. In DNA, the CDR3 is TGTGCCAGCAGCTATTCGAGGACAGGGTCCGGTGAGCAGTTCTTC. Its translation is CASSYSRTGSGEQFF.

This sequence joins TRBV7-2 and TRBJ1-2; D remains unclear. V lost 3 bases to trimming and J lost 8 bases, with 13 bases between them. The CDR3 covers 13 residues. In germline, CDR1 is SGHTA, CDR2 FQGNSA. CDR3 DNA sequence: TGTGCCAGCAGCTTCGGTCTAGATGGCGGCTACACCTTC. Encoded protein: CASSFGLDGGYTF.

This clonotype was seen ten or more times. The chain employs TRBV20-1 and TRBJ1-4; D gene ambiguous. CDR3 length: 13 amino acids. Germline V gene lookup returns CDR1 DFQATT and CDR2 SNEGSKA (reference sequence). Deletions cut 6 bases from V and 4 bases from J, with 12 bases between. CDR3 region: CSAQADGNEKLFF. CDR3 in DNA: TGCAGTGCCCAAGCGGACGGTAATGAAAAACTGTTTTTT.

This clonotype was counted a few times. The chain couples TRBV2 to TRBJ1-1; D ambiguous. Germline V lookup: CDR1 SNHLY, CDR2 FYNNEI. Trimming removed 6 bases from V and 4 bases from J, with 15 bases in between. The length of the CDR3 is 14 residues. The CDR3 DNA follows: TGTGCCAGCAGCCTAGGATTGGGAGTCACTGAAGCTTTCTTT. Its translation is CASSLGLGVTEAFF. Supplemented by reference TRBV2 and TRBJ1-1, the full variable domain reads EPEVTQTPSHQVTQMGQEVILRCVPISNHLYFYWYRQILGQKVEFLVSFYNNEISEKSEIFDDQFSVERPDGSNFTLKIRSTKLEDSAMYFCASSLGLGVTEAFFGQGTRLTVV.

The rearrangement joins TRBV11-2 to TRBJ1-2; TRBD1 is a possible D gene (6 bases). The CDR3 extends over 14 amino acids. V was clipped by 5 bases and J by 5 bases, with 15 bases between them. Germline V gene lookup returns CDR1 SGHAT and CDR2 FQNNGV. CDR3 amino acids: CASSPRGGGYGYTF. The DNA for the CDR3 is TGTGCCAGCAGCCCCCGGGGAGGGGGGTATGGCTACACCTTC.

The chain has TRBV4-3 and TRBJ1-6; the D gene is possibly TRBD1 (6 bases). V was trimmed by 0 bases and J by 3 bases, leaving 15 bases between them. CDR3 length: 18 amino acids. Germline V CDR1 and CDR2: LGHNA, YSLEER. The CDR3 bases are TGCGCCAGCAGCCAAGATCCCCCGGACAGCCTCTATAATTCACCCCTCCACTTT. Encoded protein: CASSQDPPDSLYNSPLHF.